Shown below are 21 T cell receptor beta chains from a single sample sequenced in a study of cytomegalovirus exposure and HLA in healthy donors. PCR involved 60 Vbeta and 13 Jbeta primers. Sequenced by immunoSEQ multiplex PCR; TCRdb stores in-frame clones only, minus some. The sample contains under 200,000 clones, more than 80% of which appear only once. Sample: PBMCs. The receptors derive from a woman between 18 and 30 years old in good health and CMV-seronegative.

DNA of the CDR3: TGTGCCATCAGTGATTCGACAGGGGGTACCCAGCCCCAGCATTTT. It specifies CAISDSTGGTQPQHF. This chain connects TRBV10-3 to TRBJ1-5; 9 nucleotides align to TRBD1. The CDR3 covers 15 residues. Germline trimming cut 3 bases from V and 7 bases from J; bases unmatched to any gene: 7. In germline, CDR1 is ENHRY, CDR2 SYGVKD.

This clone was seen a handful of times. The chain carries TRBV5-1 and TRBJ2-7; tentative D call: TRBD2 (5 bases). The CDR3 is made up of 15 amino acids. V lost 0 bases, J lost 2 bases, and 12 bases lay in between. Germline values: CDR1 SGHRS, CDR2 YFSETQ. This chain's CDR3 is CASSLETGSPYEQYF. The CDR3 DNA reads as TGCGCCAGCAGCTTGGAAACGGGGAGTCCCTACGAGCAGTACTTC. Full variable domain (rest looked up from reference TRBV5-1 and TRBJ2-7): KAGVTQTPRYLIKTRGQQVTLSCSPISGHRSVSWYQQTPGQGLQFLFEYFSETQRNKGNFPGRFSGRQFSNSRSEMNVSTLELGDSALYLCASSLETGSPYEQYFGPGTRLTVT.

This chain joins TRBV4-1 and TRBJ2-1, with 7 bases matching TRBD2. CDR1 is MGHRA, CDR2 YSYEKL, per germline. Trimming cost V 1 base and J 0 bases; bases outside gene matches: 9. CDR3 length equals 18 residues. In DNA form, the CDR3 reads TGCGCCAGCAGCCAAGTTGACATGGGACTAAGCTCCTACAATGAGCAGTTCTTC. It translates to CASSQVDMGLSSYNEQFF.

The rearrangement links TRBV15 to TRBJ2-2; 7 nucleotides agree with TRBD1. Germline V lookup: CDR1 LNHNV, CDR2 YYDKDF (reference sequence). This CDR3 comprises 15 residues. Trimming removed 5 bases from V and 4 bases from J; junction bases left unmatched: 7. This chain's CDR3 is CATSRRQGATGELFF. CDR3 DNA sequence: TGTGCCACCAGCCGACGACAGGGTGCCACCGGGGAGCTGTTTTTT.

V is TRBV11-3 and J is TRBJ2-7, with 13 positions matching TRBD2. CDR3 length: 15 amino acids. V lost 5 bases, J lost 5 bases, and 6 bases stayed unmatched. Germline loops: CDR1 SGHNT, CDR2 YENEEA. CDR3 protein: CASSLGLAGLNEQYF. The CDR3 bases are TGTGCCAGCAGCCTGGGACTAGCGGGACTCAACGAGCAGTACTTC.

This sequence joins TRBV5-1 and TRBJ2-2; no definite D call. This CDR3 has 16 amino acids. The germline V gene encodes CDR1 SGHRS and CDR2 YFSETQ. With 0 bases removed from V and 4 bases from J, the gap between germline ends came to 13 bases. CDR3 region: CASSLDSSLSTGELFF. The CDR3 nucleotides read TGCGCCAGCAGCTTGGACTCCTCTTTAAGCACCGGGGAGCTGTTTTTT.

The chain is built from TRBV5-1 and TRBJ2-7; D possibly corresponds to TRBD1 (6 bases). The CDR3 runs to 17 residues. The germline CDR1 and CDR2 sequences are SGHRS and YFSETQ. V was trimmed by 1 base and J by 1 base, leaving 18 bases between them. The CDR3 is CASSLSIQGRSSYEQYF. The CDR3 region has the DNA TGCGCCAGCAGCTTGTCTATTCAGGGGCGATCATCCTACGAGCAGTACTTC.

This clone has just a few counts. The chain couples TRBV6-5 to TRBJ2-7; 7 positions agree with TRBD2. Looked up from germline, CDR1 is MNHEY and CDR2 is SVGAGI. The CDR3 contains 14 residues. J was trimmed by 5 bases and V by 6 bases; bases with no gene match: 10. As DNA, the CDR3 is TGTGCCAGCAGGGGAAAGGGGAGGGCCCACGAGCAGTACTTC. Its protein is CASRGKGRAHEQYF.

This clone was detected once. The rearrangement links TRBV27 to TRBJ2-7; 7 nucleotides line up with TRBD1. V dropped 4 bases and J dropped 4; count of bases not matched to a gene: 7. This CDR3 spans 14 amino acids. CDR1 MNHEY and CDR2 SMNVEV come from the germline V gene (reference sequence). The CDR3 loop reads CASSSKTGVYEQYF. Here the CDR3 DNA reads TGTGCCAGCAGTTCTAAAACAGGGGTTTACGAGCAGTACTTC.

The chain links TRBV28 to TRBJ1-6; TRBD1 aligns across 7 bases. The CDR3 is made up of 14 amino acids. Germline values: CDR1 MDHEN, CDR2 SYDVKM. After removal of 5 bases from V and 6 bases from J, the junction contained 4 bases not matched to a gene. This chain's CDR3 is CASSPGTANSPLHF. CDR3 in DNA: TGTGCCAGCAGTCCCGGGACAGCTAATTCACCCCTCCACTTT.

The rearrangement links TRBV9 to TRBJ2-3; 10 nucleotides line up with TRBD2. Germline CDR1 reads SGDLS; CDR2 reads YYNGEE. Trimming removed 0 bases from V and 2 bases from J; junction bases left unmatched: 6. This CDR3 comprises 17 residues. The CDR3 loop reads CASSVGASGRPTDTQYF. CDR3 coding DNA: TGTGCCAGCAGCGTAGGAGCTAGCGGGAGACCCACAGATACGCAGTATTTT.

The CDR3 protein is CASSNPYGKQETQYF. For the CDR3, the DNA is TGTGCCAGCAGCAACCCCTATGGTAAACAAGAGACCCAGTACTTC. The gene calls are TRBV7-8 and TRBJ2-5; unclear D gene. The ends were cut back, 5 bases at V and 2 bases at J, with 15 bases in the middle. This CDR3 is built from 15 residues. CDR1 is SGHVS and CDR2 is FQNEAQ in the germline V gene.

The J gene is TRBJ2-5, the V gene TRBV7-8, with TRBD1 matching 7 bases. This CDR3 is 14 amino acids long. After removal of 6 bases from V and 7 bases from J, the junction contained 11 bases not matched to a gene. Germline CDR1 reads SGHVS; CDR2 reads FQNEAQ. The CDR3 bases are TGTGCCAGCAGTCAGGGGGTTGGGGCATCGACCCAGTACTTC. Protein product: CASSQGVGASTQYF.

This clone was counted only a few times. The genes are TRBV14 and TRBJ2-7; D may be TRBD2 (6 bases). V was pared by 4 bases and J by 0 bases, with 7 bases between. From germline, CDR1 is SGHDN and CDR2 FVKESK. The length of the CDR3 is 13 residues. DNA for the CDR3: TGTGCCAGCAGCCTCGGGGGCTCCTACGAGCAGTACTTC. As protein: CASSLGGSYEQYF.

J is TRBJ2-3 and V is TRBV6-5; 9 bases agree with TRBD1. Germline CDR1 and CDR2: MNHEY and SVGAGI. The CDR3 length is 15 residues. V shed 6 bases and J 3 bases; nucleotides not matched to a gene: 7. CDR3 residues: CASSPETGGTDTQYF. Here the CDR3 DNA reads TGTGCCAGCAGCCCTGAGACAGGGGGTACAGATACGCAGTATTTT.

In its sample, this clone was seen once. The chain is built from TRBV11-2 and TRBJ2-7, with TRBD1 identical over 7 bases. This CDR3 comprises 11 residues. The germline V gene encodes CDR1 SGHAT and CDR2 FQNNGV. The V gene end was trimmed by 5 bases and the J gene end by 7 bases; junction bases not matched to a gene: 2. CDR3 DNA: TGTGCCAGCAGCACGACAGGGGAGCAGTACTTC. It translates to CASSTTGEQYF.

This clone was observed a few times. This chain uses TRBV4-2 with TRBJ2-7; 8 positions agree with TRBD2. V shed 2 bases, J shed 5 bases, and the junction held 5 bases outside the gene matches. Germline loops: CDR1 LGHNA, CDR2 YNFKEQ. CDR3 size: 14 residues. The CDR3 loop is CASSQLREVNEQYF. DNA for the CDR3: TGTGCCAGCAGCCAACTGCGGGAGGTCAACGAGCAGTACTTC.

The chain couples TRBV14 to TRBJ1-1; D possibly corresponds to TRBD1 (5 bases). The length of the CDR3 is 15 residues. CDR1 and CDR2 (germline): SGHDN, FVKESK. V lost 1 base and J lost 7, with 16 bases in between. CDR3 DNA sequence: TGTGCCAGCAGCCAAGTGGCCGGGGGAAGCAATGAAGCTTTCTTT. This encodes CASSQVAGGSNEAFF.

The CDR3 DNA sequence: TGTGCCACCCGAAGTCAGACTAGCGCGACCGGGGAGCTGTTTTTT. Amino acid sequence: CATRSQTSATGELFF. This chain uses TRBV6-1 with TRBJ2-2; 8 nucleotides line up with TRBD2. The CDR3 loop spans 15 amino acids. Germline V gene lookup returns CDR1 MNHNS and CDR2 SASEGT. Trimming took 10 bases from V and 5 from J; bases not matched to a gene: 12.

V usage is TRBV6-1 and J usage is TRBJ1-5, with D hard to call. Deletions cut 7 bases from V and 1 base from J, with 5 bases between. The CDR3 runs 12 residues. CDR1 MNHNS and CDR2 SASEGT come from the germline V gene. This CDR3 is CASTRSNQPQHF. The CDR3 nucleotides are TGTGCCAGCACCAGGAGCAATCAGCCCCAGCATTTT.

The CDR3 spells CASREQGSSGNTIYF. CDR3 sequence (DNA): TGTGCCAGCAGGGAGCAGGGAAGCTCTGGAAACACCATATATTTT. The rearrangement joins TRBV27 to TRBJ1-3, with a weak D call TRBD1 (5 bases). This CDR3 spans 15 amino acids. Germline V CDR1 and CDR2: MNHEY, SMNVEV (reference sequence). V was shortened by 6 bases and J by 0 bases, with 12 bases between the two germline ends.